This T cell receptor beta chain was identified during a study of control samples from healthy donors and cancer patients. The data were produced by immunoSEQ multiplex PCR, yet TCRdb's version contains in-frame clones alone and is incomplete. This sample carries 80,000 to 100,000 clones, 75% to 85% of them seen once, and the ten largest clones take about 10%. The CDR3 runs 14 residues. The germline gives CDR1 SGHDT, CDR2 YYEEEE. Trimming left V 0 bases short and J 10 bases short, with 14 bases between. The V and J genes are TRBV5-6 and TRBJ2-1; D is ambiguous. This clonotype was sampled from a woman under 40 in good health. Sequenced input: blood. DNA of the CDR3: TGTGCCAGCAGCTTGGCTGTGGGGTATAGGGAGCAGTTCTTC. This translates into CASSLAVGYREQFF. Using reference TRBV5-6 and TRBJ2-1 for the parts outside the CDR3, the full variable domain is DAGVTQSPTHLIKTRGQQVTLRCSPKSGHDTVSWYQQALGQGPQFIFQYYEEEERQRGNFPDRFSGHQFPNYSSELNVNALLLGDSALYLCASSLAVGYREQFFGPGTRLTVL.